Only a few counts were recorded for the clone carrying this TCR beta chain. Its antigen is unknown. The data originate from a study of vaccination effects on CD4 cells after COVID-19. Study summary: Participants were given two doses of BNT162b2 or mRNA-1273 vaccine. Study results and caveats: Only a single clone (1 of 255 vaccine-induced clones in healthy vaccinees) cross-reacted with common cold coronaviruses.

Profiled with immunoSEQ multiplex PCR; TCRdb holds only in-frame clones, not every one. Of 8,500 to 13,000 clones listed, roughly 74% are singletons. Sequencing followed a ViraFEST assay step that expanded antigen-specific CD4+ T cells with viral peptide pools. A roughly 11-day culture period preceded the isolation of CD4+ T cells. PBMC were cultured at a few million per well with 9 to 10 IU/ml IL-2 and about 9.5 ug/ml peptides. Germline V lookup: CDR1 LNHDA, CDR2 SQIVND (reference sequence). The V and J ends lost 8 bases and 6 bases, in that order; junction bases with no gene match: 14. The CDR3 is 17 amino acids.

The sequences come from CD4+ T cells from PBMCs cultured with HCoV-229E spike peptides, collected before COVID-19 vaccination. The genes are TRBV19 and TRBJ1-4, with TRBD1 identical over 11 bases. This clonotype originated in a human donor who received a COVID-19 vaccine. The CDR3: CASARSGTGGVHEKLFF. The CDR3 coding sequence is TGTGCCAGTGCAAGATCCGGGACAGGGGGGGTACATGAAAAACTGTTTTTT.